These 8 T cell receptor beta chains originate from one sample sequenced in a study of cytomegalovirus exposure and HLA in healthy donors. Amplification used 60 Vbeta primers and 13 Jbeta primers. Clones were read by immunoSEQ multiplex PCR, and TCRdb kept only the in-frame ones, dropping some. The data show tens of thousands of clones, approximately 86% seen once. Sequences were obtained from PBMCs. The receptor source for this set is a woman aged 40 to 50 in good health and CMV-seropositive.

The V call is TRBV5-5, the J call TRBJ2-6, with 9 bases matching TRBD1. This CDR3 spans 17 amino acids. V lost 5 bases to trimming and J lost 0 bases; unmatched junction nucleotides: 6. Per the germline V gene, CDR1 is SGHKS and CDR2 is YYEKEE (reference sequence). The CDR3 bases are TGTGCCAGCAGATATGGACAGGGGACCTCTGGGGCCAACGTCCTGACTTTC. This sequence encodes CASRYGQGTSGANVLTF.

J is TRBJ1-2 and V is TRBV11-2; perhaps TRBD1 as D (6 bases). Between the trimmed V and J ends, which lost 5 bases and 2 bases, there was a span of 12 bases. Germline-derived CDR1 and CDR2 are SGHAT and FQNNGV. The CDR3 has 14 amino acids. The chain's CDR3 is CASSPIGQNYGYTF. For the CDR3, the DNA is TGTGCCAGCAGCCCTATAGGACAGAACTATGGCTACACCTTC.

The chain combines TRBV6-5 with TRBJ1-1; TRBD1 agrees at 7 bases. V was pared by 6 bases and J by 4 bases, with 5 bases of the junction left unmatched. The germline V gene has CDR1 MNHEY and CDR2 SVGAGI. The CDR3 is 13 amino acids. CDR3 amino acids: CASSLRDSTEAFF. In DNA, the CDR3 is TGTGCCAGCAGCCTCCGGGACAGCACTGAAGCTTTCTTT.

This clone has a single count. The chain has TRBV19 and TRBJ2-1; 8 bases line up with TRBD1. V lost 7 bases, J lost 6 bases, and 8 bases stayed unmatched. Germline values: CDR1 LNHDA, CDR2 SQIVND (reference sequence). There are 14 residues in the CDR3. The CDR3: CASTPGRGLNEQFF. The CDR3 DNA is TGTGCCAGTACCCCCGGCAGGGGGCTCAATGAGCAGTTCTTC.

V gene TRBV5-4 combines with J gene TRBJ2-1, with D perhaps TRBD2 (6 bases). There are 13 residues in the CDR3. Germline V gene lookup returns CDR1 SGHNT and CDR2 YYREEE (reference sequence). V lost 5 bases and J lost 5, with 11 bases in between. CDR3 in amino acids: CASRRDSDNEQFF. CDR3 DNA: TGTGCCAGCAGACGGGACTCAGACAATGAGCAGTTCTTC.

This chain connects TRBV7-9 to TRBJ2-7, with TRBD1 matching 7 bases. Germline V gives CDR1 SEHNR, CDR2 FQNEAQ (reference sequence). The CDR3 consists of 13 residues. With 5 bases clipped from V and 7 bases from J, the junction kept 8 bases outside the gene matches. The chain's CDR3 is CASSRTTGVEQYF. CDR3 nucleotide sequence: TGTGCCAGCAGCCGTACTACAGGGGTAGAGCAGTACTTC.

The J gene is TRBJ2-1, the V gene TRBV11-2; D is uncertain. Deletions cut 1 base from V and 8 bases from J, with 9 bases between. Germline CDR1 reads SGHAT; CDR2 reads FQNNGV. This CDR3 spans 13 amino acids. Here the CDR3 DNA reads TGTGCCAGCAGCTTAGGAGTCGGTTATGAGCAGTTCTTC. Protein: CASSLGVGYEQFF.

The J gene is TRBJ2-7, the V gene TRBV6-1, with 7 bases matching TRBD2. Germline V gene lookup returns CDR1 MNHNS and CDR2 SASEGT. V gave up 11 bases and J gave up 2 bases; unmatched junction bases: 9. CDR3 length equals 13 residues. The CDR3 coding sequence is TGTGCCGCAGGGCTCGCGGGAGCCTACGAGCAGTACTTC. Amino acids: CAAGLAGAYEQYF.